The clone carrying this T cell receptor (beta chain) was counted once. Its antigen is still unknown. 60 Vbeta and 13 Jbeta primers were used in PCR. The protocol was immunoSEQ multiplex PCR, while the TCRdb copy is restricted to in-frame clones and leaves out a portion. The sample shows about 140,000 clones, approximately 82% of them seen only once. The V gene lost 8 bases and the J gene lost 4 bases, with 11 bases spanning the gap. Germline lookup yields CDR1 SGHTA and CDR2 FQGNSA. The CDR3 consists of 13 residues. These data are taken from a study of cytomegalovirus exposure and HLA in healthy donors. Overall study findings and caveats: Among the most significant clusters, several appeared linked to common viral pathogens in a later analysis. It was reported that the classifier diagnosed cytomegalovirus status with high specificity and sensitivity in both the original and validation cohorts. Apparent HLA restriction characterized most CMV-associated TCR beta chains in a later analysis.

Donors in the study were healthy people who gave bone marrow. The V and J genes are TRBV7-2 and TRBJ1-4; a weak D match, TRBD1 (6 bases). Source material: PBMCs. This receptor was identified in an older woman in good health and CMV-seropositive. CDR3 region: CASRGHSNEKLFF. The DNA of the CDR3 is TGTGCCAGCCGGGGACACAGTAATGAAAAACTGTTTTTT.